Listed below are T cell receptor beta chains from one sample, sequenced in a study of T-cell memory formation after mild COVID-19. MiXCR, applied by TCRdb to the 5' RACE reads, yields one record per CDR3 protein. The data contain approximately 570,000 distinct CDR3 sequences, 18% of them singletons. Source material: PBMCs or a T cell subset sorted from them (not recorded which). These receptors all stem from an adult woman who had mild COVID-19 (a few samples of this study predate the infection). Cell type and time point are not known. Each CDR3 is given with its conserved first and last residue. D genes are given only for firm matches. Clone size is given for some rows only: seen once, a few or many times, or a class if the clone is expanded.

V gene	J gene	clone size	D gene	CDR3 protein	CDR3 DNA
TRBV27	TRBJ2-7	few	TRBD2	CASSFSPGAGAYEQYF	TGTGCCAGCAGTTTTAGCCCCGGAGCGGGAGCCTACGAGCAGTACTTC
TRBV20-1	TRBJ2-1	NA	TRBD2	CSASGTRGFNEQFF	TGCAGTGCTTCCGGGACTAGAGGGTTCAATGAGCAGTTCTTC
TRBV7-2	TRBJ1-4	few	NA	CASSPVGGANEKLFF	TGTGCCAGCAGCCCCGTCGGGGGCGCCAATGAAAAACTGTTTTTT
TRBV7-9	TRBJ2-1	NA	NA	CASSFTEKYNEQFF	TGTGCCAGCAGCTTCACAGAGAAATACAATGAGCAGTTCTTC
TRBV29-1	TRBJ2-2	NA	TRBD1	CSVYRDRSPQELFF	TGCAGCGTTTACCGGGACAGGAGTCCTCAGGAGCTGTTTTTT
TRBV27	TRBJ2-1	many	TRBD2	CASTTTGGSLLLTNEQFF	TGTGCCAGCACCACTACCGGGGGGTCCCTTCTGCTTACCAATGAGCAGTTCTTC
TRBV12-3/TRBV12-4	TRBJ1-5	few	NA	CASSPYSGARNQPQHF	TGTGCCAGCAGTCCATACAGTGGGGCACGCAATCAGCCCCAGCATTTT
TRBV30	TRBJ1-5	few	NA	CAWSVVAKDPSNQPQHF	TGTGCCTGGAGTGTTGTGGCGAAAGATCCTAGCAATCAGCCCCAGCATTTT
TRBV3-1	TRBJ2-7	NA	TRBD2	CASSQAGGEDYEQYF	TGTGCCAGCAGCCAAGCTGGGGGGGAGGACTACGAGCAGTACTTC
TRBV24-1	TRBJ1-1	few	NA	CATSDFQETEAFF	TGTGCCACCAGTGATTTTCAGGAGACTGAAGCTTTCTTT
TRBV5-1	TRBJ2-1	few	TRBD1	CASRPTLGQGAIDEQFF	TGCGCCAGCAGACCAACCCTAGGACAGGGGGCTATAGATGAGCAGTTCTTC
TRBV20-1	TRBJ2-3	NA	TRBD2	CSAHTGTSDTDTQYF	TGCAGTGCGCATACCGGGACTAGCGACACAGATACGCAGTATTTT
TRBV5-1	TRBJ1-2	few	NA	CASSPATGLYGYTF	TGCGCCAGCAGCCCTGCCACAGGACTTTATGGCTACACCTTC